What follows describes a single T cell receptor beta chain. Its antigen has not been determined. The germline V gene (reference sequence) provides CDR1 LNHNV and CDR2 YYDKDF. The CDR3, cysteine through phenylalanine, is 18 amino acids long. The protein alone is recorded here. HCMV serostatus was determined by detecting HCMV-specific IgG in serum with a commercial ELISA kit. Ficoll density gradient centrifugation was used to isolate peripheral blood mononuclear cells from blood. This specimen belongs to a study of T cells expressing NK-cell markers (dated by TCRdb to about 2020). For the study in its entirety: Three sorted T-cell subsets (CD3+CD56+NKG2C+, CD3+CD56+NKG2C- and CD3+CD56-NKG2C+) from fewer than 10 donors had their TCR beta-chain repertoires profiled. Among the eight sequenced donors, only one was HCMV-seronegative, while the other seven were HCMV-seropositive. The study sequenced eight donors, all healthy volunteers chosen at random: three men and five women. Sequencing of the libraries produced 2 x 150 bp reads on Illumina HiSeq 2000/2500, MiSeq or NextSeq. General findings and caveats noted by the study authors: In roughly 6 donors, the dominant CD3+CD56+NKG2C+ clonotypes were among the top 10 CD8+ clonotypes and accounted for about 1.0-7.0% of CD8+ T cells. Whether the expanded NKG2C-expressing T cell clones were specific for HCMV antigens remained unclear. Those dominant clonotypes were again the most abundant among CD3+CD56-NKG2C+ cells in a handful of donors, at roughly 28.3-65%.

TCRdb lists the instrument as Illumina HiSeq 2000. TCR beta cDNA libraries were prepared using 5'RACE template switching, which introduced a universal primer site and unique molecular identifiers. cDNA synthesis was primed from the TCR beta constant segment, followed by two successive PCR amplification steps. The study's own analysis went as follows. MIGEC handled demultiplexing of the reads and grouping by UMI, while MiTCR was used to assemble and quantify clonotypes. To exclude erroneous sequences, any TCR cDNA sequence not supported by at least two reads was discarded. The tcR package was used for downstream repertoire analysis, and clonotypes were matched between fractions using CDR3 nucleotide sequence together with V segment. VDJmatch was used to annotate antigen specificity against VDJdb, with one amino acid substitution in CDR3 permitted. Following TCRdb reprocessing, every CDR3 protein sequence forms one entry, and DNA is not provided. The V and J calls come from TCRdb's annotation, not from the publication. The record for this sample contains some 600,000 distinct CDR3 sequences. The ten biggest clones cover roughly 3.6% of the sample.

The receptor's source is a man aged 18 to 30 in good health. Donor details come from another sample of the same person, matched by shared clones. Sequencing was done on a sample of blood T cells: a sorted CD56 or NKG2C T cell subset, CD4+ or CD8+ T cells, or bulk PBMC T cells (not recorded which). The receptor chain draws on TRBV15 and TRBJ2-1; no DNA is available, so the TRBD2 call from TCRdb remains unchecked. The CDR3 region has the sequence CATTQLAGLAGGYNEQFF.